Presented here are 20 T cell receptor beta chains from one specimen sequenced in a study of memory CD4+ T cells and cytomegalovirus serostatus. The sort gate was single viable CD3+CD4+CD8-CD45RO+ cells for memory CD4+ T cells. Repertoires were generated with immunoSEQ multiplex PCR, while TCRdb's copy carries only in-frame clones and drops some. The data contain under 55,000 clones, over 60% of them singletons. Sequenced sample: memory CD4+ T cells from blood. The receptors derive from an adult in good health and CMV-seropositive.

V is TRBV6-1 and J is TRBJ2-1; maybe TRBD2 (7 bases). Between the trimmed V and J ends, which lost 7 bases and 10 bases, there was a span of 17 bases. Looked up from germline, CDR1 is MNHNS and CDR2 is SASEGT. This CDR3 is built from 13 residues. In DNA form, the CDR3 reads TGTGCCAGCAACAGGGACTATGCCAAGGAGCAGTTCTTC. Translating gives CASNRDYAKEQFF.

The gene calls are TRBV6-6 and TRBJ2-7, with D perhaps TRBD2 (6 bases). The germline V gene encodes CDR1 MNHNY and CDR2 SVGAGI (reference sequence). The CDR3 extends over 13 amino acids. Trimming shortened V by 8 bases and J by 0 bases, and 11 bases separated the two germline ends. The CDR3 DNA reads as TGTGCCAGCGTCCGGGGGAACTCCTACGAGCAGTACTTC. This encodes CASVRGNSYEQYF.

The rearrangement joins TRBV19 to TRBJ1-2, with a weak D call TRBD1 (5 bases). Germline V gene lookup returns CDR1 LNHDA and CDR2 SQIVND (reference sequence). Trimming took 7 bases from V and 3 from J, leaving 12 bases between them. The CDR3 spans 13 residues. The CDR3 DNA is TGTGCCAGTACCCTGATGGGGGACTATGGCTACACCTTC. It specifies CASTLMGDYGYTF.

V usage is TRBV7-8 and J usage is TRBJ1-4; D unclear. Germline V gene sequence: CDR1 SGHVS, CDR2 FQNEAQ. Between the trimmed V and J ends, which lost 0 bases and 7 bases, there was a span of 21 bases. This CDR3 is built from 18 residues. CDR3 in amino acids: CASSLARLAPRVAEKLFF. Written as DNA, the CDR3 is TGTGCCAGCAGCTTAGCGAGGTTAGCCCCCCGCGTCGCTGAAAAACTGTTTTTT. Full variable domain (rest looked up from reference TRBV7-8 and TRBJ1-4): GAGVSQSPRYKVAKRGQDVALRCDPISGHVSLFWYQQALGQGPEFLTYFQNEAQLDKSGLPSDRFFAERPEGSVSTLKIQRTQQEDSAVYLCASSLARLAPRVAEKLFFGSGTQLSVL.

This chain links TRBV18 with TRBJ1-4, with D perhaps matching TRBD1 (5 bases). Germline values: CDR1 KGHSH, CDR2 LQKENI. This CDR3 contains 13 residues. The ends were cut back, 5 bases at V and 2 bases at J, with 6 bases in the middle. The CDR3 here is CASSEGTNEKLFF. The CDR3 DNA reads TGTGCCAGCTCAGAGGGGACTAATGAAAAACTGTTTTTT.

The DNA of the CDR3 is TGTGCCAGTAGTATTCTGGGACTAGGAGGCGGGGAGCTGTTTTTT. Residues: CASSILGLGGGELFF. V gene TRBV19 combines with J gene TRBJ2-2, with 8 bases that match TRBD2. This CDR3 comprises 15 residues. Per the germline V gene, CDR1 is LNHDA and CDR2 is SQIVND (reference sequence). Germline trimming cut 3 bases from V and 7 bases from J; bases unmatched to any gene: 7. Full variable domain (rest looked up from reference TRBV19 and TRBJ2-2): DGGITQSPKYLFRKEGQNVTLSCEQNLNHDAMYWYRQDPGQGLRLIYYSQIVNDFQKGDIAEGYSVSREKKESFPLTVTSAQKNPTAFYLCASSILGLGGGELFFGEGSRLTVL.

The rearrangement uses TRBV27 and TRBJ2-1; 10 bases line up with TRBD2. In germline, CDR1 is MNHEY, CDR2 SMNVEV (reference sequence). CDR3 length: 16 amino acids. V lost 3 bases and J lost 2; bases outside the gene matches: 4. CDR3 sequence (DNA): TGTGCCAGCAGTTTTCTAGCGGGAGTCACCTACAATGAGCAGTTCTTC. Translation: CASSFLAGVTYNEQFF.

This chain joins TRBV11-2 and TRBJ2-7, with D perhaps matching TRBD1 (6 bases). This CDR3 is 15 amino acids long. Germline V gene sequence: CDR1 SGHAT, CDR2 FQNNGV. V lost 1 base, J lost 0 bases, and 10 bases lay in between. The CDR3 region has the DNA TGTGCCAGCAGCTTAGGCAGGGGTTTCTCCTACGAGCAGTACTTC. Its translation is CASSLGRGFSYEQYF.

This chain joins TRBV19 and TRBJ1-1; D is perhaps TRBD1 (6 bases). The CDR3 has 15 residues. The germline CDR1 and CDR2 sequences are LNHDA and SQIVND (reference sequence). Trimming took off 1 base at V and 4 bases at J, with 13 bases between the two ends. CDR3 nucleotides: TGTGCCAGTAGTATAGGGGGGGTCAGGGGCACTGAAGCTTTCTTT. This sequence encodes CASSIGGVRGTEAFF.

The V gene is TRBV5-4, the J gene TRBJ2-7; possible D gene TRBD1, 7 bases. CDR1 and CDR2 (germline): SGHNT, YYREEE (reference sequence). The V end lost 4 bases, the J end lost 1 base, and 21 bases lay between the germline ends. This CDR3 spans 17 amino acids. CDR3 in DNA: TGTGCCAGCAGCGGGACCACAGGGGAGGTTGAATCCTACGAGCAGTACTTC. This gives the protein CASSGTTGEVESYEQYF.

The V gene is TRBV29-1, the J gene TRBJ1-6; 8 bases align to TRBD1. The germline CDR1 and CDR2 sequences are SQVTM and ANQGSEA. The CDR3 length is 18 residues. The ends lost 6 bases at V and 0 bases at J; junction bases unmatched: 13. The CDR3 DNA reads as TGCAGCGTCCGCGGATGGACAGGGCCGAGCTCCTATAATTCACCCCTCCACTTT. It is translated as CSVRGWTGPSSYNSPLHF.

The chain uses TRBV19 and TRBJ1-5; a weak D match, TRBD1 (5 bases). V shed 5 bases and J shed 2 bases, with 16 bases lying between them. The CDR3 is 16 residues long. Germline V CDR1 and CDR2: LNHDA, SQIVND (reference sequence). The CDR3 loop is CASSAWTPGGNQPQHF. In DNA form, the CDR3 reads TGTGCCAGTAGTGCGTGGACACCCGGAGGCAATCAGCCCCAGCATTTT.

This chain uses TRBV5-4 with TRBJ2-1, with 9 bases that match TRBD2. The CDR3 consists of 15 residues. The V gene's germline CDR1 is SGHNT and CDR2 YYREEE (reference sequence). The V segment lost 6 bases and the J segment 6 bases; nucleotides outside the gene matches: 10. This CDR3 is CASTMILAGVNEQFF. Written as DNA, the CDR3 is TGTGCCAGCACTATGATATTAGCGGGAGTCAATGAGCAGTTCTTC. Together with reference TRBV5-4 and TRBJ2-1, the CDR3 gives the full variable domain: ETGVTQSPTHLIKTRGQQVTLRCSSQSGHNTVSWYQQALGQGPQFIFQYYREEENGRGNFPPRFSGLQFPNYSSELNVNALELDDSALYLCASTMILAGVNEQFFGPGTRLTVL.

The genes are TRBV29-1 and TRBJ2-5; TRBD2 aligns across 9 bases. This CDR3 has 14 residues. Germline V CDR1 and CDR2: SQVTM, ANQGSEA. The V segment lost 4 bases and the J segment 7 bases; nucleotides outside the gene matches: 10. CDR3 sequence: CSVVGRGGVGTQYF. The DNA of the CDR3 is TGCAGCGTTGTAGGGCGGGGGGGCGTTGGGACCCAGTACTTC.

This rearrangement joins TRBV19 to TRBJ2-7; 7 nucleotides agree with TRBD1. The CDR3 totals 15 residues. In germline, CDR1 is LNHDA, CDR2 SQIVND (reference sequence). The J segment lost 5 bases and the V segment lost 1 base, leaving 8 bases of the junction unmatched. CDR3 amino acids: CASSIAQTGSHEQYF. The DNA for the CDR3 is TGTGCCAGTAGTATAGCTCAGACAGGGAGCCACGAGCAGTACTTC.

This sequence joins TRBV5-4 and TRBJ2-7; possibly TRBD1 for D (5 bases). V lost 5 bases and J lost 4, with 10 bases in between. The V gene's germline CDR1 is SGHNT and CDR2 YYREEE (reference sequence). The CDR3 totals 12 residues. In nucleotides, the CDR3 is TGTGCCAGCAGTCGAGACAGTTACGAGCAGTACTTC. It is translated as CASSRDSYEQYF.

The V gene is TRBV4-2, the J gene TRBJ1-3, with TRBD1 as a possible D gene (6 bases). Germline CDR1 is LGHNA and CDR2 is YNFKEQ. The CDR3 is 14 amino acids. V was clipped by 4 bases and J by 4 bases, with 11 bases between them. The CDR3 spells CASSPPGAGNTIYF. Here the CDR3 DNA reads TGTGCCAGCAGCCCGCCAGGGGCAGGAAACACCATATATTTT.

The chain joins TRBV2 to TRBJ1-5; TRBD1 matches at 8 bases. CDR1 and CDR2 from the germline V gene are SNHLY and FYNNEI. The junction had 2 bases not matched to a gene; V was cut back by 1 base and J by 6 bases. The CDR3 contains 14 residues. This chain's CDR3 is CASSEEQGVQPQHF. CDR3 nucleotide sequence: TGTGCCAGCAGTGAAGAACAGGGGGTTCAGCCCCAGCATTTT.

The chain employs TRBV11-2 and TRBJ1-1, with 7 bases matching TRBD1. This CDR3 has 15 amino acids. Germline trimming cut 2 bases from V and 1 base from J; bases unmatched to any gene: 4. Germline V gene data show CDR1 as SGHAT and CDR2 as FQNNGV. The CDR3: CASSLLTGWNTEAFF. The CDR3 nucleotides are TGTGCCAGCAGCTTACTGACAGGGTGGAACACTGAAGCTTTCTTT.

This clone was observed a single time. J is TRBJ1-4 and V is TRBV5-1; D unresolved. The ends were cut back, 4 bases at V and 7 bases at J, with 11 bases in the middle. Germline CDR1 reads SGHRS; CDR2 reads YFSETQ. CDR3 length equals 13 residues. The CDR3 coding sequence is TGCGCCAGCAGCCCCCCGGGAGGTGAAAAACTGTTTTTT. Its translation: CASSPPGGEKLFF. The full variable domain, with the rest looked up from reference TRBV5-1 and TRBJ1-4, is KAGVTQTPRYLIKTRGQQVTLSCSPISGHRSVSWYQQTPGQGLQFLFEYFSETQRNKGNFPGRFSGRQFSNSRSEMNVSTLELGDSALYLCASSPPGGEKLFFGSGTQLSVL.